This T cell receptor (beta chain) was sequenced for a study of blood T cell repertoires in COVID-19. Study in general: Acute-phase and convalescent COVID-19 samples originated in the United States, Italy and Spain. PBMCs, B-cell-depleted T cells, or T cells were the source of the cDNA or gDNA that made up the material.

Enrolled during active infection, Seattle patients were then followed longitudinally. Trimming pared 5 bases from V and 5 bases from J, leaving 10 bases between. Germline CDR1 MDHEN, CDR2 SYDVKM. The CDR3 spans 13 residues. In the original workflow: The authors estimated nucleated cell counts from reference gene primer amplification. Repertoires were generated with immunoSEQ multiplex PCR, while TCRdb's copy carries only in-frame clones and drops some. D and trimming come from the DNA, and the V and J calls and clone size come from that table. The table shows more than 300,000 clones, with approximately 88% occurring only once.

Sequencing used peripheral blood. The clonotype comes from a woman in her thirties with COVID-19, enrolled during active disease. The genes are TRBV28 and TRBJ1-5, with D perhaps matching TRBD1 (6 bases). For the CDR3, the DNA is TGTGCCAGCAGTGGGACACTTGATCAGCCCCAGCATTTT. It specifies CASSGTLDQPQHF. Supplemented by reference TRBV28 and TRBJ1-5, the full variable domain reads DVKVTQSSRYLVKRTGEKVFLECVQDMDHENMFWYRQDPGLGLRLIYFSYDVKMKEKGDIPEGYSVSREKKERFSLILESASTNQTSMYLCASSGTLDQPQHFGDGTRLSIL.